Following are 30 T cell receptor beta chains from one sample sequenced in a study of neurological immune-mediated disorders. TCRdb reanalysed the 5' RACE reads using MiXCR and keeps one entry per CDR3 protein. The table has 45,000 to 65,000 distinct CDR3 sequences, roughly 4.6% seen once; the top ten hold about 3.1%. The sequenced sample consisted of PBMCs. The receptors derive from a man aged 50 or older with multiple sclerosis.

This clonotype came up a few times. A much more abundant neighbour one base away suggests this may be a read error. This chain links TRBV29-1 with TRBJ2-7; D unclear. The CDR3 has 11 residues. Germline-derived CDR1 and CDR2 are SQVTM and ANQGSEA. Trimming cost V 0 bases and J 7 bases, with 7 bases left between them. The CDR3 sequence: CSVEDLQEQYF. DNA for the CDR3: TGCAGCGTTGAAGATCTCCAAGAGCAGTACTTC.

At least ten counts were recorded for this clonotype. The chain combines TRBV5-1 with TRBJ1-1; 8 bases line up with TRBD1. The germline V gene encodes CDR1 SGHRS and CDR2 YFSETQ. The CDR3 sequence is 15 residues long. With 6 bases clipped from V and 1 base from J, the junction kept 8 bases outside the gene matches. Written as DNA, the CDR3 is TGCGCCAGCACCCGGACAGGGCAGGGGAACACTGAAGCTTTCTTT. It specifies CASTRTGQGNTEAFF.

The chain links TRBV5-1 to TRBJ1-2; 7 bases line up with TRBD1. The length of the CDR3 is 15 residues. The ends lost 4 bases at V and 7 bases at J; junction bases unmatched: 13. Germline V CDR1 and CDR2: SGHRS, YFSETQ. The CDR3 loop reads CASSARVEGALGYTF. The CDR3 DNA reads TGCGCCAGCAGCGCCAGGGTTGAGGGGGCGCTTGGCTACACCTTC.

This clonotype was picked up many times. The rearrangement links TRBV12-3 or TRBV12-4 to TRBJ2-2, with TRBD2 matching over 7 bases. Trimming removed 10 bases from V and 1 base from J; junction bases left unmatched: 3. The CDR3 extends over 13 amino acids. The CDR3 here is CAIERENTGELFF. DNA for the CDR3: TGTGCCATCGAGCGGGAGAACACCGGGGAGCTGTTTTTT.

The V call is TRBV5-1, the J call TRBJ2-3, with unresolved D. V lost 1 base and J 0 bases, leaving 6 bases between the germline ends. The CDR3 contains 14 residues. Looked up from germline, CDR1 is SGHRS and CDR2 is YFSETQ. Written as DNA, the CDR3 is TGCGCCAGCAGCTTGTTCGCCAGCACAGATACGCAGTATTTT. Encoded protein: CASSLFASTDTQYF.

This clonotype was found a few times. At one end the junction does not follow the germline gene, possibly because of a read error. V gene TRBV28 combines with J gene TRBJ1-5; TRBD1 is a possible D gene (6 bases). CDR3 length: 12 residues. Germline CDR1 and CDR2: MDHEN and SYDVKM. The CDR3 bases are TGTGCCACTATACAGGGCGGTCAGCCCCAGAATTTT. Its translation: CATIQGGQPQNF.

Ten or more counts support this clonotype. The rearrangement links TRBV20-1 to TRBJ2-1; 9 nucleotides match TRBD2. This CDR3 is built from 16 residues. In germline, CDR1 is DFQATT, CDR2 SNEGSKA (reference sequence). Trimming removed 0 bases from V and 7 bases from J; junction bases left unmatched: 10. The CDR3 DNA follows: TGCAGTGCTAGAGATCAAGGGACTAGCCGATGGAATGAGCAGTTCTTC. Its translation: CSARDQGTSRWNEQFF.

There are many counts of this clonotype. This sequence joins TRBV5-1 and TRBJ2-7, with no clear D. The CDR3 is 14 residues long. Germline assignment: CDR1 SGHRS and CDR2 YFSETQ. Trimming cost V 5 bases and J 3 bases, with 15 bases left between them. CDR3 in DNA: TGCGCCAGCAGTTTGCTGGGCAGGTACTACGAGCAGTACTTC. Residues: CASSLLGRYYEQYF.

This clonotype was seen repeatedly, ten times or more. The rearrangement links TRBV7-9 to TRBJ2-7; 10 nucleotides agree with TRBD1. Germline V gene sequence: CDR1 SEHNR, CDR2 FQNEAQ (reference sequence). V lost 1 base to trimming and J lost 3 bases; unmatched junction nucleotides: 3. CDR3 length: 15 amino acids. The CDR3 protein is CASSLVGDRGYEQYF. CDR3 bases: TGTGCCAGCAGCTTAGTTGGGGACAGGGGCTACGAGCAGTACTTC.

Worth noting for this clonotype: A read error may explain this, as a much larger clone is one base away. The J gene is TRBJ1-5, the V gene TRBV24-1; no clear D gene. The germline CDR1 and CDR2 sequences are KGHDR and SFDVKD. This CDR3 comprises 14 residues. The CDR3 coding sequence is TGTGCCACCAGTGATTTGGGGAGGAATCAGCCCCAGAATTTT. It encodes CATSDLGRNQPQNF.

This clonotype occurred many times. The V and J genes are TRBV5-1 and TRBJ2-7; tentative D call: TRBD2 (5 bases). The CDR3 runs 13 residues. In germline, CDR1 is SGHRS, CDR2 YFSETQ. V lost 0 bases and J lost 6, with 10 bases in between. CDR3 sequence reads: CASSLAGGPEQYF. CDR3 nucleotides: TGCGCCAGCAGCTTGGCCGGAGGTCCCGAGCAGTACTTC.

This clonotype was seen only a few times. This chain connects TRBV4-1 to TRBJ2-7; 7 bases fit TRBD1. Germline V gene data show CDR1 as MGHRA and CDR2 as YSYEKL. The CDR3 length is 15 residues. The ends lost 6 bases at V and 4 bases at J; junction bases unmatched: 12. The CDR3 bases are TGCGCCAGCAGAGAACAGGACAGGCGTCGTTACGAGCAGTACTTC. Translated: CASREQDRRRYEQYF.

In its sample, this clonotype was seen many times. CDR3 sequence reads: CASSLTARGVDIQYF. DNA for the CDR3: TGTGCCAGCAGCCTAACGGCTAGGGGAGTGGACATTCAGTACTTC. V gene TRBV7-9 combines with J gene TRBJ2-4; D assignment may be TRBD1 or TRBD2 (5 bases each). Between the trimmed V and J ends, which lost 5 bases and 8 bases, there was a span of 19 bases. The germline V gene encodes CDR1 SEHNR and CDR2 FQNEAQ (reference sequence). The CDR3 has 15 residues.

This clonotype was counted many times. The chain employs TRBV18 and TRBJ1-1; no clear D gene. Per germline, CDR1 KGHSH and CDR2 LQKENI. V lost 0 bases and J lost 5, with 10 bases in between. The CDR3 totals 14 residues. The chain's CDR3 is CASSPPTPGTEAFF. For the CDR3, the DNA is TGTGCCAGCTCACCACCCACCCCGGGAACTGAAGCTTTCTTT.

This clonotype was detected many times. The chain has TRBV7-9 and TRBJ1-1, with a tentative D call TRBD1 (5 bases). This CDR3 has 12 residues. Looked up from germline, CDR1 is SEHNR and CDR2 is FQNEAQ (reference sequence). Trimming shortened V by 4 bases and J by 7 bases, and 10 bases separated the two germline ends. The CDR3 region is CASSSRQIEAFF. CDR3 coding DNA: TGTGCCAGCAGCTCCCGACAGATTGAAGCTTTCTTT.

The chain is built from TRBV20-1 and TRBJ2-7; 9 positions match TRBD1. After removal of 1 base from V and 2 bases from J, the junction contained 3 bases not matched to a gene. The CDR3 extends over 14 amino acids. CDR1 DFQATT and CDR2 SNEGSKA come from the germline V gene (reference sequence). CDR3 loop: CSARVRDRAYEQYF. The CDR3 coding sequence is TGCAGTGCTAGAGTCCGGGACAGGGCCTACGAGCAGTACTTC.

This chain links TRBV20-1 with TRBJ1-2; 8 positions match TRBD1. CDR1 is DFQATT, CDR2 SNEGSKA, per germline (reference sequence). The CDR3 has 13 amino acids. Trimming took 6 bases from V and 0 from J; bases not matched to a gene: 3. Here the CDR3 reads CSAAGQANYGYTF. In DNA form, the CDR3 reads TGCAGTGCCGCGGGACAGGCTAACTATGGCTACACCTTC.

A note on this clonotype: This may stem from a read error, because a much larger clone lies one nucleotide away. This chain links TRBV5-1 with TRBJ1-1, with D possibly being TRBD1 (5 bases). Germline CDR1 SGHRS, CDR2 YFSETQ. V lost 0 bases and J 5 bases, leaving 11 bases between the germline ends. This CDR3 has 14 amino acids. The DNA for the CDR3 is TGCGCCAGCAGCTTGGACAGGATGTGGACTGAAGCTTTCTTT. This sequence encodes CASSLDRMWTEAFF.

This clonotype was recorded many times. The CDR3 reads CASRISMTDTQYF. The CDR3 DNA reads TGTGCCAGCAGGATCTCCATGACAGATACGCAGTATTTT. This chain connects TRBV6-2 or TRBV6-3 to TRBJ2-3; no firm D call. CDR1 is MNHEY, CDR2 SVGEGT, per germline. Trimming removed 6 bases at V and 3 bases at J, with 10 bases between. The CDR3 is made up of 13 amino acids.

This clonotype was detected ten times or more. The chain recombines TRBV12-3 or TRBV12-4 with TRBJ1-1, with 7 bases aligning to TRBD1. The CDR3 is 17 residues long. After removal of 6 bases from V and 0 bases from J, the junction contained 13 bases not matched to a gene. The CDR3 sequence: CASSGIGQEIMNTEAFF. The CDR3 DNA reads as TGTGCCAGCAGCGGGATCGGACAGGAAATCATGAACACTGAAGCTTTCTTT.

This clonotype has at least ten counts. The V and J genes are TRBV5-1 and TRBJ2-4; D possibly corresponds to TRBD1 (5 bases). The CDR3 length is 16 residues. The V end was cut by 0 bases, the J end by 1 base, with 11 bases between. Germline loops: CDR1 SGHRS, CDR2 YFSETQ. The CDR3, as DNA: TGCGCCAGCAGCTTGGCTCCAGGGTTCGCCAAAAACATTCAGTACTTC. It translates to CASSLAPGFAKNIQYF.

This clonotype was counted a few times. This chain links TRBV27 with TRBJ1-5; D is perhaps TRBD1 (6 bases). There are 17 residues in the CDR3. Per the germline V gene, CDR1 is MNHEY and CDR2 is SMNVEV (reference sequence). V was trimmed by 3 bases and J by 0 bases, leaving 15 bases between them. CDR3 coding DNA: TGTGCCAGCAGTTTTTCCGCCAGGGGCAGTAGCAATCAGCCCCAGCATTTT. Its translation: CASSFSARGSSNQPQHF.

This clonotype was recorded many times. This chain connects TRBV5-6 to TRBJ2-5, with a weak D call TRBD1 (5 bases). This CDR3 comprises 17 residues. Trimming left V 0 bases short and J 3 bases short, with 18 bases between. Germline V gives CDR1 SGHDT, CDR2 YYEEEE. The CDR3 loop is CASSLGPSQGVEETQYF. The CDR3 DNA reads TGTGCCAGCAGCTTGGGCCCCTCTCAAGGGGTCGAAGAGACCCAGTACTTC. Combining the CDR3 with reference TRBV5-6 and TRBJ2-5 gives the whole variable domain DAGVTQSPTHLIKTRGQQVTLRCSPKSGHDTVSWYQQALGQGPQFIFQYYEEEERQRGNFPDRFSGHQFPNYSSELNVNALLLGDSALYLCASSLGPSQGVEETQYFGPGTRLLVL.

This clonotype was detected ten times or more. J is TRBJ2-7 and V is TRBV7-9, with 8 positions matching TRBD1. J lost 3 bases, V lost 2 bases, and 3 bases had no gene match. The CDR3 runs to 14 residues. Germline-derived CDR1 and CDR2 are SEHNR and FQNEAQ (reference sequence). The CDR3 nucleotides read TGTGCCAGCAGCTTATCCACAGGGGGCTACGAGCAGTACTTC. Translated: CASSLSTGGYEQYF.

This clonotype was detected many times. The V and J genes are TRBV24-1 and TRBJ2-3; 10 nucleotides agree with TRBD1. Germline V lookup: CDR1 KGHDR, CDR2 SFDVKD. V shed 8 bases and J 5 bases; nucleotides not matched to a gene: 6. CDR3 length: 14 residues. In nucleotides, the CDR3 is TGTGCCACCAATCCGGGACAGGGGCTAGATACGCAGTATTTT. Amino acids: CATNPGQGLDTQYF.

At least ten counts were recorded for this clonotype. The rearrangement joins TRBV6-5 to TRBJ1-2; no clear D. Germline V gives CDR1 MNHEY, CDR2 SVGAGI. The V end was cut by 5 bases, the J end by 8 bases, with 12 bases between. The CDR3 is made up of 12 amino acids. Here the CDR3 reads CASSRPGGGYTF. CDR3 bases: TGTGCCAGCAGTCGACCCGGCGGGGGCTACACCTTC.

This clonotype was detected ten times or more. The chain couples TRBV11-2 to TRBJ2-7, with 7 bases fitting TRBD1. Trimming cost V 1 base and J 5 bases; bases outside gene matches: 2. The CDR3 is 13 amino acids. Germline lookup yields CDR1 SGHAT and CDR2 FQNNGV. Here the CDR3 reads CASSLAQGNEQYF. As DNA, the CDR3 is TGTGCCAGCAGCTTAGCACAGGGGAACGAGCAGTACTTC.

This chain connects TRBV21-1 to TRBJ1-1. TRBV21-1 is a listed pseudogene. This CDR3 contains 13 residues. DNA for the CDR3: TGTGCCAGCATTGGGGAAATGAACACTGAAGCTTTCTTT. As protein: CASIGEMNTEAFF.

This clonotype was seen ten or more times. The rearrangement links TRBV5-1 to TRBJ2-5; TRBD1 matches 8 bases. This CDR3 region has 15 residues. CDR1 and CDR2 from the germline V gene are SGHRS and YFSETQ. Germline trimming cut 0 bases from V and 1 base from J; bases unmatched to any gene: 2. CDR3 DNA: TGCGCCAGCAGCTTGGGAGGACAGGGCCAAGAGACCCAGTACTTC. Its translation is CASSLGGQGQETQYF.

In its sample, this clonotype was seen a few times. The gene calls are TRBV20-1 and TRBJ2-1; 10 nucleotides line up with TRBD1. In germline, CDR1 is DFQATT, CDR2 SNEGSKA (reference sequence). The junction had 10 bases not matched to a gene; V was cut back by 6 bases and J by 8 bases. The CDR3 has 14 amino acids. This CDR3 reads CSAKSWTGGYEQFF. The CDR3 DNA reads TGCAGTGCCAAATCCTGGACAGGGGGTTATGAGCAGTTCTTC.